This passage covers 14 T cell receptor beta chains from one sample sequenced in a study of blood T cell repertoires in COVID-19 (dated by TCRdb to 2020 to 2022). Library construction relied on the immunoSEQ multiplex PCR assay. This immuneACCESS table, as held by TCRdb, lists in-frame sequences with V and J called but not all clones. Of the missing ones, under half trace to an unresolved V gene in checked studies; the others have no known cause. The sample data list more than 35,000 clones, and roughly 84% of these were observed just once. The leading ten clones occupy about 31% of the sample. Sample: peripheral blood. The receptors come from a man between 65 and 85 years old with active COVID-19.

This clone was seen a single time. The CDR3 DNA reads as TGTGCCAGTAGTTCCCAAAAAGTTTGGGGGCACGCCATTCAGTACTTC. It specifies CASSSQKVWGHAIQYF. J is TRBJ2-4 and V is TRBV19; weak D call: TRBD1 (6 bases). CDR3 size: 16 residues. Germline CDR1 LNHDA, CDR2 SQIVND (reference sequence). The V end lost 5 bases, the J end lost 9 bases, and 23 bases lay between the germline ends.

The chain has TRBV3-1 (or the pseudogene TRBV3-2) and TRBJ1-6; D remains unclear. Trimming removed 4 bases at V and 8 bases at J, with 12 bases between. The germline V gene encodes CDR1 LGHDT and CDR2 YNNKEL (reference sequence). This CDR3 has 14 residues. CDR3 bases: TGTGCCAGCAGCCTCCGCCAGGCTTATTCACCCCTCCACTTT. It is translated as CASSLRQAYSPLHF.

The rearrangement uses TRBV19 and TRBJ2-7; tentatively, D is TRBD1 (5 bases). From germline, CDR1 is LNHDA and CDR2 SQIVND (reference sequence). V gave up 3 bases and J gave up 0 bases, with 9 bases separating them. The length of the CDR3 is 14 residues. The CDR3 coding sequence is TGTGCCAGTAGTATTGGGGCAGTCTCCTACGAGCAGTACTTC. Its protein product is CASSIGAVSYEQYF. The full variable domain, completed using reference TRBV19 and TRBJ2-7, is DGGITQSPKYLFRKEGQNVTLSCEQNLNHDAMYWYRQDPGQGLRLIYYSQIVNDFQKGDIAEGYSVSREKKESFPLTVTSAQKNPTAFYLCASSIGAVSYEQYFGPGTRLTVT.

CDR3 sequence (DNA): TGTGCCAGCAGTTTATTCACGAGCTCCTACAATGAGCAGTTCTTC. Amino acid sequence: CASSLFTSSYNEQFF. The chain is built from TRBV27 and TRBJ2-1; D unresolved. The CDR3 sequence is 15 residues long. Trimming shortened V by 1 base and J by 0 bases, and 7 bases separated the two germline ends. Germline V gene data show CDR1 as MNHEY and CDR2 as SMNVEV (reference sequence).

This chain uses TRBV5-1 with TRBJ2-5, with TRBD1 matching over 7 bases. From germline, CDR1 is SGHRS and CDR2 YFSETQ. The CDR3 covers 15 residues. The V gene end was trimmed by 4 bases and the J gene end by 5 bases; junction bases not matched to a gene: 11. The CDR3 DNA sequence: TGCGCCAGCAGCCGAACCAGACAGGGACGGGAGACCCAGTACTTC. It codes for CASSRTRQGRETQYF.

V and J are TRBV7-3 and TRBJ2-7; TRBD1 matches 7 bases. With 5 bases clipped from V and 2 bases from J, the junction kept 12 bases outside the gene matches. This CDR3 has 16 residues. Germline V gives CDR1 SGHTA, CDR2 FQGTGA. CDR3 protein: CASSPQGELGTYEQYF. CDR3 nucleotides: TGTGCCAGCAGCCCCCAGGGGGAATTGGGCACCTACGAGCAGTACTTC.

The rearrangement uses TRBV2 and TRBJ1-5, with 8 bases fitting TRBD1. The CDR3 consists of 16 residues. The V and J ends lost 3 bases and 3 bases, in that order; junction bases with no gene match: 7. Germline V gene data show CDR1 as SNHLY and CDR2 as FYNNEI. The DNA for the CDR3 is TGTGCCAGCAGTGAGGGGACAGGTGGGGCCAATCAGCCCCAGCATTTT. It translates to CASSEGTGGANQPQHF.

The chain carries TRBV7-3 and TRBJ2-3; a possible D gene is TRBD2 (5 bases). The CDR3 consists of 14 residues. Germline assignment: CDR1 SGHTA and CDR2 FQGTGA. V dropped 5 bases and J dropped 1 base, with 10 bases sitting between them. The CDR3 here is CASSRGLRTDTQYF. The CDR3 DNA reads as TGTGCCAGCAGCCGGGGTCTGCGCACAGATACGCAGTATTTT.

V and J are TRBV27 and TRBJ2-3; D ambiguous. The CDR3 spans 14 residues. The V gene's germline CDR1 is MNHEY and CDR2 SMNVEV (reference sequence). V lost 3 bases and J 2 bases, leaving 9 bases between the germline ends. The CDR3 DNA reads TGTGCCAGCAGTTTTAGAACTACCACAGATACGCAGTATTTT. Translating it yields CASSFRTTTDTQYF.

The V call is TRBV6-6, the J call TRBJ1-1, with 7 bases that match TRBD1. Germline V gene data show CDR1 as MNHNY and CDR2 as SVGAGI (reference sequence). The V and J ends lost 11 bases and 1 base, in that order; junction bases with no gene match: 4. The CDR3 sequence is 12 residues long. CDR3 nucleotide sequence: TGTGCCGCAGAGGGGGCGAACACTGAAGCTTTCTTT. Translation gives CAAEGANTEAFF.

This CDR3 reads CASSKLGRETQYF. Here the CDR3 DNA reads TGTGCCAGCAGTAAACTAGGAAGAGAGACCCAGTACTTC. The chain links TRBV2 to TRBJ2-5, with D possibly being TRBD2 (5 bases). V lost 5 bases to trimming and J lost 4 bases, with 11 bases between them. CDR3 length: 13 residues. Germline V lookup: CDR1 SNHLY, CDR2 FYNNEI.

The chain uses TRBV9 and TRBJ1-1; D remains unclear. Germline V gene sequence: CDR1 SGDLS, CDR2 YYNGEE. The CDR3 has 14 amino acids. V was pared by 0 bases and J by 0 bases, with 6 bases between. The CDR3 is CASSVGPMNTEAFF. The CDR3 DNA sequence: TGTGCCAGCAGCGTAGGTCCTATGAACACTGAAGCTTTCTTT. The full variable domain, in which reference TRBV9 and TRBJ1-1 provide the parts outside the CDR3, is DSGVTQTPKHLITATGQRVTLRCSPRSGDLSVYWYQQSLDQGLQFLIQYYNGEERAKGNILERFSAQQFPDLHSELNLSSLELGDSALYFCASSVGPMNTEAFFGQGTRLTVV.

The sample holds a few counts of this clone. The genes are TRBV29-1 and TRBJ2-7; D is unresolved. The CDR3 contains 12 residues. V was clipped by 4 bases and J by 0 bases, with 7 bases between them. Per the germline V gene, CDR1 is SQVTM and CDR2 is ANQGSEA. CDR3 region: CSVAGYSYEQYF. In nucleotides, the CDR3 is TGCAGCGTTGCAGGTTACTCCTACGAGCAGTACTTC.

This clone occurred once. The V call is TRBV30, the J call TRBJ2-5; TRBD1 is a possible D gene (5 bases). Trimming took off 5 bases at V and 7 bases at J, with 17 bases between the two ends. CDR3 length: 13 amino acids. CDR1 is GTSNPN, CDR2 SVGIG, per germline (reference sequence). This chain's CDR3 is CAWEEQVLGTQYF. As DNA, the CDR3 is TGTGCCTGGGAGGAACAGGTCTTGGGGACCCAGTACTTC.